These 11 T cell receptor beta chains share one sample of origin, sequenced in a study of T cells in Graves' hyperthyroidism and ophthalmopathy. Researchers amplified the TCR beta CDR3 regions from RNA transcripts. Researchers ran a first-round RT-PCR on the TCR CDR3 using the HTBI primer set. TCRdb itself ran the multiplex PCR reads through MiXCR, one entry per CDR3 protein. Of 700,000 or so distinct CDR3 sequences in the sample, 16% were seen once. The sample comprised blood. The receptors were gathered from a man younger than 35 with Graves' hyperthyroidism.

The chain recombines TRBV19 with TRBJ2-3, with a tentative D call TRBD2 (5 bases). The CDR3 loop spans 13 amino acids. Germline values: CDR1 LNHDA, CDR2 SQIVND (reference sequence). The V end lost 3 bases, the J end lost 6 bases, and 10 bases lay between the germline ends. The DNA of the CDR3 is TGTGCCAGTAGTATTGGGAGCAGTGATACGCAGTATTTT. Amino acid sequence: CASSIGSSDTQYF.

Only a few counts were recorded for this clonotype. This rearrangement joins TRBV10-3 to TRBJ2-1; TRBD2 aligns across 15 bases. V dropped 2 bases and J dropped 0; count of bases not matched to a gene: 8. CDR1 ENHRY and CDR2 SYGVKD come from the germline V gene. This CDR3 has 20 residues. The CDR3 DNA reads TGTGCCATCAGTGAGCCGGGACTAGCGGGAGGTACCGCCTCCTACAATGAGCAGTTCTTC. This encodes CAISEPGLAGGTASYNEQFF.

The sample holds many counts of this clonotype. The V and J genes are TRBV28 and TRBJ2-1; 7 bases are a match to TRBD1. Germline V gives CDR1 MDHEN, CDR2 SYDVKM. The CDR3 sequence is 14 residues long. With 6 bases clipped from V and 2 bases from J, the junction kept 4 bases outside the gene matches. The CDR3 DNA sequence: TGTGCCAGCAGAGGGACAGCAACCTACAATGAGCAGTTCTTC. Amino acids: CASRGTATYNEQFF.

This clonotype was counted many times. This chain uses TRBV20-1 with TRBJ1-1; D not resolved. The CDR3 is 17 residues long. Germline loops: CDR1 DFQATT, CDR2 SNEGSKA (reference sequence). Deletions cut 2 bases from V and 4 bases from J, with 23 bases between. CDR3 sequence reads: CSARKSRAFSSGTEAFF. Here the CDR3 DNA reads TGCAGTGCTAGAAAGTCGCGGGCCTTTAGCAGTGGCACTGAAGCTTTCTTT.

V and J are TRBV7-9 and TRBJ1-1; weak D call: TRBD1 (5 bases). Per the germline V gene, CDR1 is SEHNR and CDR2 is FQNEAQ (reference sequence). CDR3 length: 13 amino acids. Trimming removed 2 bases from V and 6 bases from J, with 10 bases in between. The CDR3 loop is CASSLMQGAEAFF. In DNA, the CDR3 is TGTGCCAGCAGCTTAATGCAGGGTGCTGAAGCTTTCTTT. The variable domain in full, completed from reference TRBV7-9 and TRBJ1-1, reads DTGVSQNPRHKITKRGQNVTFRCDPISEHNRLYWYRQTLGQGPEFLTYFQNEAQLEKSRLLSDRFSAERPKGSFSTLEIQRTEQGDSAMYLCASSLMQGAEAFFGQGTRLTVV.

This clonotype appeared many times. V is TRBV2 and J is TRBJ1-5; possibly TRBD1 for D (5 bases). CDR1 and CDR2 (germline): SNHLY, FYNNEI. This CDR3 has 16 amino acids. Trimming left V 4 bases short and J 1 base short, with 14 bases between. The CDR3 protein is CASSGTPAGSNQPQHF. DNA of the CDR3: TGTGCCAGCAGTGGGACACCCGCCGGGAGCAATCAGCCCCAGCATTTT.

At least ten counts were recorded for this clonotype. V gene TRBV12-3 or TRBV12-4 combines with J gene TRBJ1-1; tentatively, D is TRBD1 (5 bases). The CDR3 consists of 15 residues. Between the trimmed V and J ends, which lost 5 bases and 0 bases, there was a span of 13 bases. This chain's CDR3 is CASSTRTFMNTEAFF. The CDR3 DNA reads TGTGCCAGCAGTACGAGGACATTCATGAACACTGAAGCTTTCTTT.

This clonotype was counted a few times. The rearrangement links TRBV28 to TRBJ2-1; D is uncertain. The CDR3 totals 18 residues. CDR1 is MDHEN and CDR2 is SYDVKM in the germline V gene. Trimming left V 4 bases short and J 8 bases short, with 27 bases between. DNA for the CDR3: TGTGCCAGCAGTTCCACCCCCGGCTGGATTTACACCCCCGATGAGCAGTTCTTC. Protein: CASSSTPGWIYTPDEQFF.

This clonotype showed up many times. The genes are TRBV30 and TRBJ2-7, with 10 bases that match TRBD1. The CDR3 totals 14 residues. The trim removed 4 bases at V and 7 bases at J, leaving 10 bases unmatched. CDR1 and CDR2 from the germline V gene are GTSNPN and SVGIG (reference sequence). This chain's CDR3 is CAWTIGTGALEQYF. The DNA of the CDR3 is TGTGCCTGGACTATCGGGACAGGGGCTTTGGAGCAGTACTTC.

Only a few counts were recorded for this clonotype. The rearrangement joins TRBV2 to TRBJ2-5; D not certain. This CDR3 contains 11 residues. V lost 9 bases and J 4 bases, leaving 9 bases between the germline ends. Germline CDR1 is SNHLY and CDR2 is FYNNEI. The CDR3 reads CASDKGETQYF. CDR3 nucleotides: TGTGCCAGTGACAAGGGAGAGACCCAGTACTTC.

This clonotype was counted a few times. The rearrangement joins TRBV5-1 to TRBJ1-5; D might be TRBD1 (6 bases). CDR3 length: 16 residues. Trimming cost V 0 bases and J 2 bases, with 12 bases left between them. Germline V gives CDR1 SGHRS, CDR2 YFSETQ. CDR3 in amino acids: CASSLGTGMGNQPQHF. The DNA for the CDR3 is TGCGCCAGCAGCTTGGGTACAGGGATGGGCAATCAGCCCCAGCATTTT.